This TCR beta chain is drawn from a study of regulatory T cells in long-lasting Graves disease. This clonotype has more than one count but fewer than ten. Its target is unknown. Building the TCR beta libraries relied on iRepertoire HTBI primers, and CDR3 regions underwent Arm-PCR. A single record per CDR3 protein comes from TCRdb applying MiXCR to the multiplex PCR reads. The sample includes over 500,000 distinct CDR3 sequences, 15% to 20% of them seen just once. Study-level points and caveats: Patients with persistent disease showed a bias toward TRBV28, TRBJ1-2 and TRBJ2-5.

In germline, CDR1 is SQVTM, CDR2 ANQGSEA. The V gene end was trimmed by 7 bases and the J gene end by 7 bases; junction bases not matched to a gene: 12. The CDR3 length is 15 residues. This sample's time point: newly diagnosed GD, antithyroid drugs for less than 3 months. Generation of the TCR library employed RNA extracted from PBMCs. The same data also contributed to another study, on T cells in Graves' hyperthyroidism and ophthalmopathy.

Sequencing was performed on peripheral blood mononuclear cells (PBMCs), taken at new diagnosis, from a patient treated with antithyroid drugs. The sequence was collected from a man between 18 and 35 years old with Graves disease. The chain recombines TRBV29-1 with TRBJ1-4; 10 nucleotides match TRBD1. CDR3 loop: CSAVRTGGLSEKLFF. The CDR3 bases are TGCAGCGCTGTCCGGACAGGGGGTTTAAGTGAAAAACTGTTTTTT.